This T cell receptor (beta chain) appears in the sequencing data of a study of blood T cell repertoires in COVID-19. Study-wide background: COVID-19 samples collected from the United States, Italy and Spain covered acute and convalescent phases.

Seattle's enrolled individuals joined amid active infection and were then monitored longitudinally. How the authors handled the data: Reference gene primer amplification in the assay estimated nucleated cell counts. TCRdb's table, derived via immunoSEQ multiplex PCR, lists solely in-frame clones and lacks some. V, J and clone size reflect that table, while D and trimming were determined from the DNA. The sample has roughly 120,000 clones, around 70% seen once. This CDR3 is built from 15 residues. Germline V CDR1 and CDR2: MNHEY, SVGAGI. V dropped 6 bases and J dropped 6; count of bases not matched to a gene: 10.

The sequence derives from a man at least 80 years old with COVID-19, enrolled during active disease. Input material: peripheral blood. The J gene is TRBJ2-2, the V gene TRBV6-5; 7 positions match TRBD1. The CDR3 sequence is CASSNDREWAGELFF. CDR3 nucleotides: TGTGCCAGCAGCAACGACAGGGAGTGGGCCGGGGAGCTGTTTTTT.